These 22 T cell receptor beta chains share one sample of origin, sequenced in a study of shared clonotypes between healthy human individuals. Clones were read by immunoSEQ multiplex PCR, and TCRdb kept only the in-frame ones, dropping some. Of around 2.1 million clones listed, nearly 97% are singletons. The sequenced sample was naive CD4+ T cells sorted from blood. Subset here: CD45RA+ positively selected. The receptors come from a man between 18 and 35 years old in good health.

The V and J genes are TRBV4-2 and TRBJ2-1, with 7 bases aligning to TRBD2. The germline CDR1 and CDR2 sequences are LGHNA and YNFKEQ. This CDR3 is built from 14 residues. Germline trimming cut 3 bases from V and 7 bases from J; bases unmatched to any gene: 6. CDR3 bases: TGTGCCAGCAGCCATAGGCTAGCGGTTAATGAGCAGTTCTTC. It yields the protein CASSHRLAVNEQFF.

This rearrangement joins TRBV4-2 to TRBJ2-2, with 8 positions matching TRBD2. The CDR3 is made up of 17 amino acids. Germline loops: CDR1 LGHNA, CDR2 YNFKEQ. The V segment lost 4 bases and the J segment 8 bases; nucleotides outside the gene matches: 15. The DNA for the CDR3 is TGTGCCAGCAGCCTAGGGGCTCAGGTGGTAGCGGGGGGGGAGCTGTTTTTT. Protein product: CASSLGAQVVAGGELFF.

This chain links TRBV20-1 with TRBJ1-2; D remains ambiguous. The CDR3 sequence is 8 residues long. Looked up from germline, CDR1 is DFQATT and CDR2 is SNEGSKA (reference sequence). The V gene lost 4 bases and the J gene lost 8 bases, with 2 bases spanning the gap. The CDR3 loop reads CSAKGYTF. Here the CDR3 DNA reads TGCAGTGCTAAAGGCTACACCTTC.

The chain has TRBV9 and TRBJ1-6; D call uncertain. The germline gives CDR1 SGDLS, CDR2 YYNGEE. V lost 4 bases and J 6 bases, leaving 14 bases between the germline ends. The CDR3 consists of 15 residues. The CDR3 is CASSLRWQLNSPLHF. The CDR3 nucleotides are TGTGCCAGCAGCCTGCGCTGGCAGCTTAATTCACCCCTCCACTTT.

The genes are TRBV29-1 and TRBJ2-1, with D hard to call. Trimming pared 1 base from V and 8 bases from J, leaving 9 bases between. The length of the CDR3 is 12 residues. Germline values: CDR1 SQVTM, CDR2 ANQGSEA. CDR3 sequence reads: CSVEVSSDEQFF. The CDR3 DNA sequence: TGCAGCGTTGAAGTCTCGTCCGATGAGCAGTTCTTC.

V is TRBV5-1 and J is TRBJ1-5; no clear D gene. CDR3 length: 14 residues. V lost 7 bases and J 0 bases, leaving 11 bases between the germline ends. Germline V gene data show CDR1 as SGHRS and CDR2 as YFSETQ. CDR3 amino acids: CASPSSYSNQPQHF. The CDR3 DNA sequence: TGCGCCAGCCCGAGTAGTTATAGCAATCAGCCCCAGCATTTT.

This clone came up once. J is TRBJ2-2 and V is TRBV7-2; 8 nucleotides line up with TRBD2. CDR3 length: 15 amino acids. V shed 5 bases, J shed 4 bases, and the junction held 6 bases outside the gene matches. Per the germline V gene, CDR1 is SGHTA and CDR2 is FQGNSA. The CDR3 is CASSLRGGGTGELFF. The CDR3 DNA sequence: TGTGCCAGCAGCCTCCGGGGGGGCGGCACCGGGGAGCTGTTTTTT.

The chain couples TRBV6-5 to TRBJ2-2; 8 nucleotides match TRBD1. CDR1 and CDR2 from the germline V gene are MNHEY and SVGAGI. V lost 6 bases, J lost 1 base, and 4 bases stayed unmatched. The CDR3 extends over 15 amino acids. In nucleotides, the CDR3 is TGTGCCAGCAGAACCGGACAGGGGAACACCGGGGAGCTGTTTTTT. It encodes CASRTGQGNTGELFF.

V gene TRBV7-9 combines with J gene TRBJ1-4; perhaps TRBD1 as D (5 bases). V shed 4 bases and J shed 10 bases, with 16 bases lying between them. Looked up from germline, CDR1 is SEHNR and CDR2 is FQNEAQ (reference sequence). The CDR3 sequence is 14 residues long. The CDR3 DNA reads TGTGCCAGCAGCTGGGGGAGTACAGACGGAAAACTGTTTTTT. This encodes CASSWGSTDGKLFF. Together with reference TRBV7-9 and TRBJ1-4, the CDR3 gives the full variable domain: DTGVSQNPRHKITKRGQNVTFRCDPISEHNRLYWYRQTLGQGPEFLTYFQNEAQLEKSRLLSDRFSAERPKGSFSTLEIQRTEQGDSAMYLCASSWGSTDGKLFFGSGTQLSVL.

V and J are TRBV18 and TRBJ1-4; no reliable D call. The V end was cut by 3 bases, the J end by 7 bases, with 9 bases between. Germline CDR1 and CDR2: KGHSH and LQKENI. The CDR3 has 13 amino acids. CDR3: CASSPDESEKLFF. CDR3 bases: TGTGCCAGCTCACCCGATGAATCTGAAAAACTGTTTTTT. The whole variable domain, filled in from reference TRBV18 and TRBJ1-4, reads NAGVMQNPRHLVRRRGQEARLRCSPMKGHSHVYWYRQLPEEGLKFMVYLQKENIIDESGMPKERFSAEFPKEGPSILRIQQVVRGDSAAYFCASSPDESEKLFFGSGTQLSVL.

The V call is TRBV7-2, the J call TRBJ1-2; D may be TRBD1 (6 bases). Trimming took 5 bases from V and 6 from J, leaving 10 bases between them. This CDR3 contains 12 residues. Germline CDR1 reads SGHTA; CDR2 reads FQGNSA. The CDR3 sequence: CASSANRDGYTF. In nucleotides, the CDR3 is TGTGCCAGCAGCGCAAACAGGGATGGCTACACCTTC.

This rearrangement joins TRBV12-5 to TRBJ2-3, with a weak D call TRBD2 (6 bases). CDR3 length: 15 amino acids. Trimming removed 8 bases from V and 0 bases from J, with 15 bases in between. Per the germline V gene, CDR1 is LGHNT and CDR2 is FRNRAP. This chain's CDR3 is CASPGEGSSTDTQYF. CDR3 nucleotide sequence: TGTGCTAGTCCGGGGGAAGGGTCGAGCACAGATACGCAGTATTTT. Full variable domain (remainder filled in from reference TRBV12-5 and TRBJ2-3): DARVTQTPRHKVTEMGQEVTMRCQPILGHNTVFWYRQTMMQGLELLAYFRNRAPLDDSGMPKDRFSAEMPDATLATLKIQPSEPRDSAVYFCASPGEGSSTDTQYFGPGTRLTVL.

The rearrangement joins TRBV9 to TRBJ2-1; TRBD2 matches 8 bases. Trimming cost V 4 bases and J 2 bases; bases outside gene matches: 2. The V gene's germline CDR1 is SGDLS and CDR2 YYNGEE. The CDR3 extends over 14 amino acids. Written as DNA, the CDR3 is TGTGCCAGCAGCTATAGCGGGACCTACAATGAGCAGTTCTTC. Amino acid sequence: CASSYSGTYNEQFF.

The chain employs TRBV11-2 and TRBJ2-5; TRBD1 matches at 8 bases. Trimming removed 1 base from V and 4 bases from J; junction bases left unmatched: 5. CDR1 SGHAT and CDR2 FQNNGV come from the germline V gene. The CDR3 runs 15 residues. The CDR3 sequence: CASSLGTGRSETQYF. The CDR3 region has the DNA TGTGCCAGCAGCTTAGGGACAGGGAGGTCAGAGACCCAGTACTTC.

The chain links TRBV5-4 to TRBJ2-5, with D unclear. V gave up 0 bases and J gave up 2 bases, with 5 bases separating them. Germline V lookup: CDR1 SGHNT, CDR2 YYREEE (reference sequence). CDR3 length: 13 amino acids. The DNA of the CDR3 is TGTGCCAGCAGCTTGGCCAGACAAGAGACCCAGTACTTC. Protein: CASSLARQETQYF.

The chain recombines TRBV28 with TRBJ1-5; 9 bases are a match to TRBD1. V dropped 5 bases and J dropped 1; count of bases not matched to a gene: 12. Germline V gives CDR1 MDHEN, CDR2 SYDVKM. CDR3 size: 18 residues. The DNA for the CDR3 is TGTGCCAGCAGTAAGGGACAGGGCCAAAGCATAAGCAATCAGCCCCAGCATTTT. Translating gives CASSKGQGQSISNQPQHF.

The genes are TRBV7-2 and TRBJ2-7; 11 bases fit TRBD2. CDR3 size: 13 residues. Germline CDR1 and CDR2: SGHTA and FQGNSA. The junction had 3 bases not matched to a gene; V was cut back by 4 bases and J by 7 bases. The CDR3 DNA reads TGTGCCAGCAGCTCGACTAGCGGGACTGAGCAGTACTTC. It is translated as CASSSTSGTEQYF. Based on the CDR3 plus reference TRBV7-2 and TRBJ2-7, the full variable domain is GAGVSQSPSNKVTEKGKDVELRCDPISGHTALYWYRQSLGQGLEFLIYFQGNSAPDKSGLPSDRFSAERTGGSVSTLTIQRTQQEDSAVYLCASSSTSGTEQYFGPGTRLTVT.

The chain is built from TRBV7-2 and TRBJ2-1; 10 bases map to TRBD2. The CDR3 length is 18 residues. Unmatched junction bases numbered 8, after V lost 3 bases and J lost 0 bases. Per germline, CDR1 SGHTA and CDR2 FQGNSA. CDR3 loop: CASSLSGRAPSSYNEQFF. The CDR3 nucleotides read TGTGCCAGCAGCTTGAGCGGGAGGGCCCCGAGCTCCTACAATGAGCAGTTCTTC.

This rearrangement joins TRBV2 to TRBJ2-2, with TRBD2 identical over 8 bases. The CDR3 runs 16 residues. With V trimmed by 2 bases and J by 5 bases, 7 bases remained unmatched. The germline V gene has CDR1 SNHLY and CDR2 FYNNEI. CDR3 coding DNA: TGTGCCAGCAGTGAAAGGGCCAGCGGGGGAACCGGGGAGCTGTTTTTT. This gives the protein CASSERASGGTGELFF.

The V and J genes are TRBV19 and TRBJ1-1; D might be TRBD1 (5 bases). Between the trimmed V and J ends, which lost 4 bases and 4 bases, there was a span of 10 bases. The CDR3 has 13 amino acids. The V gene's germline CDR1 is LNHDA and CDR2 SQIVND (reference sequence). CDR3 in amino acids: CASSKEGPTEAFF. CDR3 coding DNA: TGTGCCAGTAGTAAGGAGGGACCCACTGAAGCTTTCTTT.

The CDR3 region is CASSESGRGNTGELFF. The CDR3 nucleotides read TGTGCCAGCAGTGAGTCGGGCAGGGGGAACACCGGGGAGCTGTTTTTT. The genes are TRBV6-1 and TRBJ2-2, with D possibly matching TRBD1 (6 bases). The CDR3 loop spans 16 amino acids. Germline-derived CDR1 and CDR2 are MNHNS and SASEGT. The V and J ends lost 3 bases and 1 base respectively, with 12 bases between them.

The chain links TRBV25-1 to TRBJ1-6; D call uncertain. The ends were cut back, 2 bases at V and 9 bases at J, with 8 bases in the middle. The CDR3 runs 13 residues. Germline V gene data show CDR1 as MGHDK and CDR2 as SYGVNS. CDR3 sequence (DNA): TGTGCCAGCAGTGAAAAAAACCTTTCACCCCTCCACTTT. Amino acids: CASSEKNLSPLHF.